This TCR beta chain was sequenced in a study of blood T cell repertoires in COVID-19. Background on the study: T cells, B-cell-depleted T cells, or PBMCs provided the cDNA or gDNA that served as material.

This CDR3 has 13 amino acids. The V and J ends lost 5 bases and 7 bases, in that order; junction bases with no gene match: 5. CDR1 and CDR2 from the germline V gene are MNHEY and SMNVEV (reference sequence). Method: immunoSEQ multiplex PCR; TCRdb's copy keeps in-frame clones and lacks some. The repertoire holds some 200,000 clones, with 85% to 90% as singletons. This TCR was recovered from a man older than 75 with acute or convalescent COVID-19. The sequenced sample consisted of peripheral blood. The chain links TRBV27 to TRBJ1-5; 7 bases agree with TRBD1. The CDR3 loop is CASSDRVGQPQHF. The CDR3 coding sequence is TGTGCCAGCAGTGACAGGGTAGGACAGCCCCAGCATTTT.